This T cell receptor (beta chain) was captured by sequencing in a study of T cell responses to AZD1222 COVID-19 vaccine (dated by TCRdb to about 2021). About the study as a whole: Because spike-specific TCR depth and breadth did not differ between the two schedules, AZD1222 recipients who got a second dose at roughly 4 weeks were pooled with those who got a second dose at roughly 12 weeks. A total of 233 trial participants underwent TCR sequencing, of whom some 210 received two doses of AZD1222 and about 25 received two doses of the MenACWY control vaccine. Trial participants were enrolled by age into 18-55, 56-69 and 70-plus year subgroups, with roughly 150, 30 and 60 TCR-sequenced participants respectively. What the study reported, not specific to this receptor: Participants were mostly white British, with more females than males. The authors suggested clonal diversity may have been underestimated. Conclusions about previously exposed vaccinees are limited because only 5 or 6 AZD1222 recipients were SARS-CoV-2 seropositive at baseline. No day 14 peak-response samples were available, so repertoires were characterized only after the peak T cell response. Vaccine-associated CD4 TCRs spanned the whole spike protein, with dominant responses in regions 160-218 and 743-854. The 56-69-year group was small, and its depth increase did not reach significance, likely because of low power. After two AZD1222 doses, both the breadth and the depth of spike-specific TCRs were significantly higher than at day 0 and than in MenACWY recipients. Nearly half of unique spike-specific TCRs reportedly recognized epitopes outside regions mutated in the B.1.351 and B.1.1.7 variants.

Note on this clone: The target of this receptor is not known. No much larger clone is present one base from it, and per-base qualities are unavailable.

The CDR3 regions of human TCRbeta chains were subjected to immunosequencing. Per the source publication's procedure: TCRs in the repertoires were compared against a reference library of SARS-CoV-2-specific TCRs that had been generated with the MIRA antigen-specificity platform. Breadth meant the fraction of unique TCRs that were SARS-CoV-2-associated, whereas depth meant the fraction of total T cells that were SARS-CoV-2-associated. Using the MIRA data, every spike-specific TCR was mapped to the spike region that the TCR reacted to and assigned to either a CD4 or a CD8 class. Log10-transformed breadth and depth values were compared by one-way ANOVA with Sidak's multiple comparisons tests. TCRdb obtained this table from immuneACCESS and retained in-frame rearrangements with V and J assigned. These tables miss some clones; where compared with another copy, unresolved V genes account for less than half of the shortfall, and the remainder is unexplained. The DNA gave D and trimming, while V, J and clone size come from that table. Counted in this sample were roughly 160,000 clones; 94% of them appeared once. The top ten clonotypes cover approximately 0.69% of the sample.

As encoded in the germline V gene, CDR1 is MNHEY while CDR2 is SVGEGT. Inclusive of the bounding cysteine and phenylalanine, the CDR3 is 13 residues long. The only DNA kept is the CDR3, 39 bases in frame from the first base. V is trimmed back by 4 bases and J by 5 bases, and the junction contains 4 bases that no gene match accounts for. The time point label on this specimen signifies: baseline before first vaccination. The vaccinee samples were drawn from two UK trials, COV001 and COV002, one of which was a single-blind randomized controlled phase 2/3 trial testing AZD1222 (ChAdOx1 nCoV-19) in healthy adults. For TCRbeta chain sequencing, PBMC samples from trial participants were taken at day 0 and at day 28 after the second dose.

Sequenced material: peripheral blood, taken on day 0 of AZD1222 vaccination. The source of this sequence is an adult in good health. The rearrangement combines TRBV6-2 or TRBV6-3 with TRBJ2-7; TRBD1 matches 8 bases in the middle. The nucleotide sequence reads as follows: TGTGCCAGCAGTTGGACAGGGAAGGACGAGCAGTACTTC. The translation is CASSWTGKDEQYF.